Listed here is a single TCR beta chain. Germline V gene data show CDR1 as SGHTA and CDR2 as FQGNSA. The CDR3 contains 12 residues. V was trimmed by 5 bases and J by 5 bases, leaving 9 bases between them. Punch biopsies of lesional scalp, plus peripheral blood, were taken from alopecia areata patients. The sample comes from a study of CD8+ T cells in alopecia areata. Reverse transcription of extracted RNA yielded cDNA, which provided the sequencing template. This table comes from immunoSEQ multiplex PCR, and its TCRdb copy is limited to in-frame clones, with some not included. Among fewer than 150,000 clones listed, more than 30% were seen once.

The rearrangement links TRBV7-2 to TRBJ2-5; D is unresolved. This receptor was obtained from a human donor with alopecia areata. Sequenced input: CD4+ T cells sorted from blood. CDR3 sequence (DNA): TGTGCCAGCAGCCAATTCCGGGAGACCCAGTACTTC. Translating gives CASSQFRETQYF. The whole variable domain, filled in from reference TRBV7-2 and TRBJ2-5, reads GAGVSQSPSNKVTEKGKDVELRCDPISGHTALYWYRQSLGQGLEFLIYFQGNSAPDKSGLPSDRFSAERTGGSVSTLTIQRTQQEDSAVYLCASSQFRETQYFGPGTRLLVL.